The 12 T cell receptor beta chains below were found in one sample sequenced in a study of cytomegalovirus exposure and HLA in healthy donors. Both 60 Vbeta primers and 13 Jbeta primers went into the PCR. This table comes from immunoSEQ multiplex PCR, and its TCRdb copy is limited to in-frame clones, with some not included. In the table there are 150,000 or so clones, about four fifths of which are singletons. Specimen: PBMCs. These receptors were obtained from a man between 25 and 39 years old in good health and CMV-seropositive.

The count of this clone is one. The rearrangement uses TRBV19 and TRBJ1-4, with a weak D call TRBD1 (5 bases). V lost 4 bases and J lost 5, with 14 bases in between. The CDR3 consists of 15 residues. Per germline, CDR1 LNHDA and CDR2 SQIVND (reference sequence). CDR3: CASSTGTSFNEKLFF. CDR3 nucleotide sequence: TGTGCCAGTAGTACCGGGACTTCTTTCAATGAAAAACTGTTTTTT. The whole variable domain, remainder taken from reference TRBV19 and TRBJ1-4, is DGGITQSPKYLFRKEGQNVTLSCEQNLNHDAMYWYRQDPGQGLRLIYYSQIVNDFQKGDIAEGYSVSREKKESFPLTVTSAQKNPTAFYLCASSTGTSFNEKLFFGSGTQLSVL.

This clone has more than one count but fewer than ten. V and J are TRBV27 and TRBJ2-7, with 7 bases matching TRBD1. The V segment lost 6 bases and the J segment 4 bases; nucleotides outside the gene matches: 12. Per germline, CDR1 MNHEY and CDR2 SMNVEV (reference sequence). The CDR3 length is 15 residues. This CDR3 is CASSQSTGFVYEQYF. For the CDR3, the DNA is TGTGCCAGCAGCCAATCGACAGGGTTTGTATACGAGCAGTACTTC.

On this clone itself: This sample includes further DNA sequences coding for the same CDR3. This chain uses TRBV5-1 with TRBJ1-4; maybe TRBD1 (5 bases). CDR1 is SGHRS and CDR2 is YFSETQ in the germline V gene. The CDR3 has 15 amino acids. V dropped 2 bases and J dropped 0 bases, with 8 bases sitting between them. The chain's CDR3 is CASSLTGATNEKLFF. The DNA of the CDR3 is TGCGCCAGCAGCTTAACAGGCGCAACTAATGAAAAACTGTTTTTT. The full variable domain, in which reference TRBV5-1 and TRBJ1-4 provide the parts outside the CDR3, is KAGVTQTPRYLIKTRGQQVTLSCSPISGHRSVSWYQQTPGQGLQFLFEYFSETQRNKGNFPGRFSGRQFSNSRSEMNVSTLELGDSALYLCASSLTGATNEKLFFGSGTQLSVL.

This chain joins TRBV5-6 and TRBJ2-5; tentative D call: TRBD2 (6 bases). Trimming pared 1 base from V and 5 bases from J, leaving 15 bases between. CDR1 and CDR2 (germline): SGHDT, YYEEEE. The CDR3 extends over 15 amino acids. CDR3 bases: TGTGCCAGCAGCTTGATAGCCGGGGCGGGGGAGACCCAGTACTTC. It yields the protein CASSLIAGAGETQYF.

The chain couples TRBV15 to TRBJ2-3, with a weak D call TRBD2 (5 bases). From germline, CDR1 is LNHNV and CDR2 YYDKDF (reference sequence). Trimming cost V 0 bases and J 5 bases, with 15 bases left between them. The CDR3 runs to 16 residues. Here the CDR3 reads CATSRDRGLREDTQYF. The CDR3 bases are TGTGCCACCAGCAGAGACCGGGGATTAAGGGAAGATACGCAGTATTTT.

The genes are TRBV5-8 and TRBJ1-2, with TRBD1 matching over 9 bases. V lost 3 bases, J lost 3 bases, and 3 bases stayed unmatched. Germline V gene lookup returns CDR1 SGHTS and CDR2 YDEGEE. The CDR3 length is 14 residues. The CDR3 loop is CASSSDRGHYGYTF. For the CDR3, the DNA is TGTGCCAGCAGCTCGGACAGGGGACACTATGGCTACACCTTC.

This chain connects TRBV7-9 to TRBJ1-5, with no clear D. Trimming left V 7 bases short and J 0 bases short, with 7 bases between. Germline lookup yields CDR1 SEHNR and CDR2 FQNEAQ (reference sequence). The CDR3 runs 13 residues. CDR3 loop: CASTYASNQPQHF. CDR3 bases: TGTGCCAGCACCTACGCTAGCAATCAGCCCCAGCATTTT.

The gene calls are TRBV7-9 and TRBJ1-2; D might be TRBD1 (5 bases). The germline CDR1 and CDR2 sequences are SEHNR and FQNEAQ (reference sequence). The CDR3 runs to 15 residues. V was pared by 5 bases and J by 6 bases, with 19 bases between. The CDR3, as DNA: TGTGCCAGCAGCCCGACCGGGGGGAAGAATCATGGCTACACCTTC. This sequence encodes CASSPTGGKNHGYTF.

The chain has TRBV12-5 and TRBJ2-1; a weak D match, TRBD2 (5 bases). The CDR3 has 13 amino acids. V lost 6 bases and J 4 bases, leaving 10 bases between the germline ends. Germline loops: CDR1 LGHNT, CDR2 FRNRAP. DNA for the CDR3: TGTGCTAGTGGGGACGGGAATTACAATGAGCAGTTCTTC. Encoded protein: CASGDGNYNEQFF. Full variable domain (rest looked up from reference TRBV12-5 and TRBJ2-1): DARVTQTPRHKVTEMGQEVTMRCQPILGHNTVFWYRQTMMQGLELLAYFRNRAPLDDSGMPKDRFSAEMPDATLATLKIQPSEPRDSAVYFCASGDGNYNEQFFGPGTRLTVL.

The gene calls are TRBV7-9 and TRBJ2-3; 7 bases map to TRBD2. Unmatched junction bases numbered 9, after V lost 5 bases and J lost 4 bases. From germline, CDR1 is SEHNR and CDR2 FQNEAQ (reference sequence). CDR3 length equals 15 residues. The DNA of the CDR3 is TGTGCCAGCAGCCCCGTCGCGGGAGTATCAGATACGCAGTATTTT. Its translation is CASSPVAGVSDTQYF.

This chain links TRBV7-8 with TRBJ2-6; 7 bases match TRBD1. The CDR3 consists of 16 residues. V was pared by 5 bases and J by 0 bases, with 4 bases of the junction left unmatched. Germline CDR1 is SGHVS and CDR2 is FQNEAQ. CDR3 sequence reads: CASSHDRASGANVLTF. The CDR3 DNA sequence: TGTGCCAGCAGCCACGACAGGGCCTCTGGGGCCAACGTCCTGACTTTC.

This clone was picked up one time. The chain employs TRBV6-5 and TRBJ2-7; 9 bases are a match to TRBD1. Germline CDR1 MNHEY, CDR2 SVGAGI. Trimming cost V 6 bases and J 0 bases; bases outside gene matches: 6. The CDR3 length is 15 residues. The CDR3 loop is CASRSDRGLSYEQYF. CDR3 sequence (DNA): TGTGCCAGCAGATCGGACAGGGGACTCTCCTACGAGCAGTACTTC.